The sequence of this TCR beta chain was determined in a study of T cell responses to AZD1222 COVID-19 vaccine. Study conclusions and caveats: Sampling captured repertoires only after the peak T cell response.

The protocol was immunoSEQ multiplex PCR, while the TCRdb copy is restricted to in-frame clones and leaves out a portion. This table has about 150,000 clones, approximately 88% appearing once. On this clone: Its antigen is currently unknown.

From germline, CDR1 is SNHLY and CDR2 FYNNEI. The length of the CDR3 is 13 residues. Trimming cost V 5 bases and J 5 bases; bases outside gene matches: 3. This receptor was obtained from an adult in good health. This chain uses TRBV2 with TRBJ2-7; 10 positions agree with TRBD1. The specimen comprised peripheral blood, sampled on day 0 of MenACWY control vaccination. CDR3 sequence reads: CASSKTGGDEQYF. The CDR3 DNA is TGTGCCAGCAGTAAGACAGGGGGCGACGAGCAGTACTTC.